This T cell receptor (beta chain) was sequenced for a study of beta chain features in type 1 diabetes. Study-wide findings and caveats: Moderate but significant shortening of TCRB CDR3s was recorded in all four CD4+ subsets from Type 1 diabetes patients.

Worth noting for this clone: Its target is unknown.

Germline assignment: CDR1 SQVTM and CDR2 ANQGSEA. Losses at the gene ends were 2 bases for V and 1 base for J; bases not matched to a gene: 7. This CDR3 comprises 15 residues. Investigators reverse transcribed all isolated RNA, so they sequenced expressed TCRB transcripts. Sequencing used immunoSEQ multiplex PCR; TCRdb keeps in-frame clones, though not all of them. The data contain approximately 240,000 clones, 16% of them singletons. The sample taken for sequencing was naive CD4+ T cells from blood. The clonotype originates from a man younger than 45 with type 1 diabetes. The genes are TRBV29-1 and TRBJ1-1; 7 nucleotides line up with TRBD1. The CDR3 reads CSVEPRTGPNTEAFF. The CDR3 nucleotides read TGCAGCGTTGAACCCCGGACAGGACCGAACACTGAAGCTTTCTTT.